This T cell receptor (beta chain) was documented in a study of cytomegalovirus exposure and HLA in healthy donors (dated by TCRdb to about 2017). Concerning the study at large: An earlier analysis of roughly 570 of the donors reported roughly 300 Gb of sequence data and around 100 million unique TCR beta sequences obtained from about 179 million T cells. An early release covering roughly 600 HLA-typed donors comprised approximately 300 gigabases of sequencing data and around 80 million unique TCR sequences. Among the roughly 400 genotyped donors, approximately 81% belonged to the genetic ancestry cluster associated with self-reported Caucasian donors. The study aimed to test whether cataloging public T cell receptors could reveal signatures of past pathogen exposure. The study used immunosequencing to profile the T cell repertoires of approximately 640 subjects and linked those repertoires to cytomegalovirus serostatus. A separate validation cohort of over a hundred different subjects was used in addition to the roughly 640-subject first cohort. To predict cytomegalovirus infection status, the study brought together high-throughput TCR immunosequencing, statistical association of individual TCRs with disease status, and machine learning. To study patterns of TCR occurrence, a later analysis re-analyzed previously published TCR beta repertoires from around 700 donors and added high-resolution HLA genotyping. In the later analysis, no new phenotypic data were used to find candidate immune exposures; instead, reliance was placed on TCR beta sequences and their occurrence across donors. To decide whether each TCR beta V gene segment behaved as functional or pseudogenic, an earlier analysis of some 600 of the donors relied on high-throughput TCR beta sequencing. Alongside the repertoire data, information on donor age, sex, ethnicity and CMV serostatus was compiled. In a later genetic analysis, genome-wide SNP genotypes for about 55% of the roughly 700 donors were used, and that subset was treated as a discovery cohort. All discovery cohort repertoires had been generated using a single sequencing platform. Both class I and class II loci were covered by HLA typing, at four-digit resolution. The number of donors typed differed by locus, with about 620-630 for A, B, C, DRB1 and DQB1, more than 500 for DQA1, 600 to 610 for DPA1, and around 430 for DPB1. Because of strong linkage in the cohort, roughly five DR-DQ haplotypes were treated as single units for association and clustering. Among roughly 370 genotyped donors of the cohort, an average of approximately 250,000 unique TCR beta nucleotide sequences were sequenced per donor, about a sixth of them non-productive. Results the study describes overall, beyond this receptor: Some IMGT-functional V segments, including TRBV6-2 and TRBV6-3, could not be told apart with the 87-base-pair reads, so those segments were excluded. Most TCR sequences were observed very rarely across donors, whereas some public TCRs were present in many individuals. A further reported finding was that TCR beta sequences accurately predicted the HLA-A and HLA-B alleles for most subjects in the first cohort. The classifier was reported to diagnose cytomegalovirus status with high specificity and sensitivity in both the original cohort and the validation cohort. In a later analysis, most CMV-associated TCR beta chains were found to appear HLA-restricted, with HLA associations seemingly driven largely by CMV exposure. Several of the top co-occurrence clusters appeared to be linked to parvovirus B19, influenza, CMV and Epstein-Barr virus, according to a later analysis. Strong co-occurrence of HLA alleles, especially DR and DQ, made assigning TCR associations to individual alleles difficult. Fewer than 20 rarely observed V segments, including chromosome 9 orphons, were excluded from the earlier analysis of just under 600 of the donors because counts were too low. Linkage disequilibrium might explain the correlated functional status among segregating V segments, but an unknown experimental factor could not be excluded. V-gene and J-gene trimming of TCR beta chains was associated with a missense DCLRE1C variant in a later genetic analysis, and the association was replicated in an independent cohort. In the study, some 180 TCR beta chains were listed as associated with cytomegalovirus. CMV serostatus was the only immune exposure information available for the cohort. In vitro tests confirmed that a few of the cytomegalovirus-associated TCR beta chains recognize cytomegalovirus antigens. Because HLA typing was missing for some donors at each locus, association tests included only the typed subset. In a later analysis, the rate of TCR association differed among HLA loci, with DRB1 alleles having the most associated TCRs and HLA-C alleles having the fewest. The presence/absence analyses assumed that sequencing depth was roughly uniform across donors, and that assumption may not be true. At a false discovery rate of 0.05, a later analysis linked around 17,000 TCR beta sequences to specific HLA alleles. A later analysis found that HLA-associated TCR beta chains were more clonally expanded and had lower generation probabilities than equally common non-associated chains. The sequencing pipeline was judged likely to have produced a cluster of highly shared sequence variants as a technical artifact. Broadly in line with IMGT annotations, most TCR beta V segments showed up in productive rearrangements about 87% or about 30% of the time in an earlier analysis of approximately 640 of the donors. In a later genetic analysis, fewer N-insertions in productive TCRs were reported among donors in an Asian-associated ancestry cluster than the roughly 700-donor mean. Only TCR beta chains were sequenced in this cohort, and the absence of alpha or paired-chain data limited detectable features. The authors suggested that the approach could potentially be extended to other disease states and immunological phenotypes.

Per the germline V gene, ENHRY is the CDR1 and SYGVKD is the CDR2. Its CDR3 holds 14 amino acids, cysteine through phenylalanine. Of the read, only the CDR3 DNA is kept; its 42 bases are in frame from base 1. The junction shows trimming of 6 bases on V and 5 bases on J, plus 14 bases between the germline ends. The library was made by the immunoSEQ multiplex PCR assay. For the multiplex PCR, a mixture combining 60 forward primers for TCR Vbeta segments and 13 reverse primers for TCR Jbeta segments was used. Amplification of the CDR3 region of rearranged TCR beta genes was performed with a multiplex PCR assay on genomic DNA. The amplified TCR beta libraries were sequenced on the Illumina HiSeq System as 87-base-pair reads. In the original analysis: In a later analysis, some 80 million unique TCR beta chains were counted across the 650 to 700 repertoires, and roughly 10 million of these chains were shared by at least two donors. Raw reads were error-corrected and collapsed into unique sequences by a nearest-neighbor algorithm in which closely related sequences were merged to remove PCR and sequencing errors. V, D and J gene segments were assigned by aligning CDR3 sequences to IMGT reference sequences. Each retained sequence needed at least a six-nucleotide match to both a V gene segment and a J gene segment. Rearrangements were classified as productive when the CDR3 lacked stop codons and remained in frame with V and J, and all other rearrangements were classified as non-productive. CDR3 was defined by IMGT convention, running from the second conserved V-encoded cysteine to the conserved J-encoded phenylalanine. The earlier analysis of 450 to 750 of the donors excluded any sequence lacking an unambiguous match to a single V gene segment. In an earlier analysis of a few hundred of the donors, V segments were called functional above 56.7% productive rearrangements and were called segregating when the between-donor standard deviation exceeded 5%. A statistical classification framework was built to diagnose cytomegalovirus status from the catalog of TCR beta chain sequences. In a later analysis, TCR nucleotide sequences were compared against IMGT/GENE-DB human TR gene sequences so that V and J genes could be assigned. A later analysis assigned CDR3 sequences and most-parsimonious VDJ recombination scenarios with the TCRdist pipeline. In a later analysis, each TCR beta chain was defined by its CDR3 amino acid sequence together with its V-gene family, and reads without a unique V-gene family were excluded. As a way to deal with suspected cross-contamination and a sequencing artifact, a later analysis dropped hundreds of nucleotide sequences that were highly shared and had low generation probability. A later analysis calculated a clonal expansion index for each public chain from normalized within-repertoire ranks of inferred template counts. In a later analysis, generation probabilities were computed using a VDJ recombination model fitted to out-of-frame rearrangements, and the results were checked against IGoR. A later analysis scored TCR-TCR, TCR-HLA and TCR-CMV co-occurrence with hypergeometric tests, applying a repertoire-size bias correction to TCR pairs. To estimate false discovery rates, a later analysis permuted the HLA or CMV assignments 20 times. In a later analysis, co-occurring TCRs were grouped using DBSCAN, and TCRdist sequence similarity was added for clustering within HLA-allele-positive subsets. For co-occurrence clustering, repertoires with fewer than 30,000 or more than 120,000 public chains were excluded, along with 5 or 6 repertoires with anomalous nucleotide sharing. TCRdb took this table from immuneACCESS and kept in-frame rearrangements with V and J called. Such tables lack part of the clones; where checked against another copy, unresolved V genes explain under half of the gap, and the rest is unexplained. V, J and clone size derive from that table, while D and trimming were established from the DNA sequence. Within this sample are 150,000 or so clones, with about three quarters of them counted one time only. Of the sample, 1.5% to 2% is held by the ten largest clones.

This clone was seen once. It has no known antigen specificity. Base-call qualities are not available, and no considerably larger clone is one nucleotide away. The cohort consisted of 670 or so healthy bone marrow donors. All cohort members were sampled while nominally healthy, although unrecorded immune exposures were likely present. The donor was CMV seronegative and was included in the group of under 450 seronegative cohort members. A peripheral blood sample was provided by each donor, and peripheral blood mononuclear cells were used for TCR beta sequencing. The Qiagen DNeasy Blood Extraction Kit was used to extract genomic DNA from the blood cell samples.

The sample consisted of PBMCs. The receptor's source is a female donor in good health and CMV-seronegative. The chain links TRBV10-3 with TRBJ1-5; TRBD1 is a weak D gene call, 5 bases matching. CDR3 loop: CAIRDGTGDQPQHF. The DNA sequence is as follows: TGTGCCATCAGGGACGGGACGGGGGATCAGCCCCAGCATTTT.